This is a list of T cell receptor beta chains from one sample in a study of T cells in Graves' hyperthyroidism and ophthalmopathy. MiXCR, run by TCRdb on the multiplex PCR reads, gives a single entry per CDR3 protein. The table includes a few hundred thousand distinct CDR3 sequences, roughly 13% detected once. The material sequenced was blood. These receptors came from a woman between 35 and 50 years old with Graves' ophthalmopathy. The conserved cysteine and the conserved F or W are not part of the CDR3 here. Each record gives: clone size, CDR3 length, V gene, CDR3 protein. Clone size is given for some rows only: seen once, a few or many times, or a class if the clone is expanded.

clone_size: NA
cdr3_length: 10
v_call: TRBV20-1
cdr3_aa: SAKHSNQPQH

clone_size: many
cdr3_length: 12
v_call: TRBV5-1
cdr3_aa: ASSLGVGNQPQH

clone_size: few
cdr3_length: 12
v_call: TRBV20-1
cdr3_aa: SARDGLRVDEQY

clone_size: NA
cdr3_length: 11
v_call: TRBV20-1
cdr3_aa: SAVSAGLNEQF

clone_size: many
cdr3_length: 10
v_call: TRBV5-1
cdr3_aa: ASGTGGTEAF

clone_size: few
cdr3_length: 13
v_call: TRBV27
cdr3_aa: ASRALGETNYGYT

clone_size: NA
cdr3_length: 12
v_call: TRBV4-1
cdr3_aa: ASSQGDGENEQF

clone_size: many
cdr3_length: 12
v_call: TRBV12-3/TRBV12-4
cdr3_aa: ASSRQGAQYEQY

clone_size: many
cdr3_length: 12
v_call: TRBV29-1
cdr3_aa: SVRPRGSNTEAF

clone_size: many
cdr3_length: 11
v_call: TRBV28
cdr3_aa: ASSLAPLQPQH

clone_size: many
cdr3_length: 16
v_call: TRBV7-2
cdr3_aa: ASRKTGLAGAGTDTQY

clone_size: NA
cdr3_length: 16
v_call: TRBV6-1
cdr3_aa: ATSFGQGVYGGSYEQY

clone_size: few
cdr3_length: 15
v_call: TRBV15
cdr3_aa: ATSRDSGQGATYEQY

clone_size: NA
cdr3_length: 13
v_call: TRBV6-9
cdr3_aa: ASSYFSGGNTEAF

clone_size: NA
cdr3_length: 16
v_call: TRBV11-3
cdr3_aa: ASSLSRGTSGPTDTQY

clone_size: NA
cdr3_length: 13
v_call: TRBV20-1
cdr3_aa: SARLRSTDSYEQY

clone_size: many
cdr3_length: 12
v_call: TRBV19
cdr3_aa: ASSPRQGYTEAF

clone_size: few
cdr3_length: 10
v_call: TRBV3-1
cdr3_aa: ASQIGGGRQY

clone_size: many
cdr3_length: 13
v_call: TRBV6-1
cdr3_aa: ASGPFGQGGYGYT